A single sample is the source of the 6 T cell receptor beta chains below, sequenced in a study of early T cells in non-severe SARS-CoV-2 infection. One entry per CDR3 protein, called by TCRdb with MiXCR from the 5' RACE reads. The table has about 66,000 distinct CDR3 sequences, less than 20% seen once. Sequencing used whole blood, obtained at baseline. All receptors come from an adult who was a healthcare worker with PCR-confirmed SARS-CoV-2 infection or an uninfected control (not recorded which).

V usage is TRBV5-4 and J usage is TRBJ1-5; no clear D gene. The germline CDR1 and CDR2 sequences are SGHNT and YYREEE (reference sequence). CDR3 length: 13 residues. Trimming took off 4 bases at V and 5 bases at J, with 10 bases between the two ends. CDR3 DNA: TGTGCCAGCAGCGTAGGGAGAGATCAGCCCCAGCATTTT. Amino acid sequence: CASSVGRDQPQHF.

The chain has TRBV12-3 or TRBV12-4 and TRBJ2-7, with D uncertain. This CDR3 spans 11 amino acids. The V end lost 6 bases, the J end lost 5 bases, and 8 bases lay between the germline ends. The CDR3 DNA follows: TGTGCCAGCAGCCTCCGCAACGAGCAGTACTTC. Residues: CASSLRNEQYF.

This clonotype was detected a few times. The chain uses TRBV12-3 or TRBV12-4 and TRBJ1-2; D ambiguous. With 4 bases removed from V and 7 bases from J, the gap between germline ends came to 10 bases. The CDR3 has 12 amino acids. The CDR3 is CASSSYARGYTF. The CDR3 nucleotides are TGTGCCAGCAGTTCGTATGCCCGTGGCTACACCTTC.

The chain employs TRBV4-2 and TRBJ2-1; tentative D call: TRBD2 (6 bases). Trimming shortened V by 0 bases and J by 2 bases, and 11 bases separated the two germline ends. The germline V gene encodes CDR1 LGHNA and CDR2 YNFKEQ. The CDR3 length is 16 residues. The CDR3 nucleotides are TGTGCCAGCAGCCAAGATCCACTAGCCCCCTACAATGAGCAGTTCTTC. This translates into CASSQDPLAPYNEQFF.

The sample holds a few counts of this clonotype. This chain links TRBV20-1 with TRBJ2-1, with 10 bases that match TRBD2. J was trimmed by 8 bases and V by 6 bases; bases with no gene match: 13. The germline V gene encodes CDR1 DFQATT and CDR2 SNEGSKA (reference sequence). The CDR3 runs to 15 residues. The CDR3 reads CSAREASGSRDEQFF. CDR3 in DNA: TGCAGTGCCAGGGAGGCTAGCGGGAGCCGGGATGAGCAGTTCTTC.

The chain combines TRBV11-2 with TRBJ2-7, with D perhaps TRBD1 (5 bases). V lost 4 bases and J 0 bases, leaving 13 bases between the germline ends. Looked up from germline, CDR1 is SGHAT and CDR2 is FQNNGV. The CDR3 totals 15 residues. CDR3 protein: CASSYVMTASYEQYF. DNA for the CDR3: TGTGCCAGCAGCTACGTTATGACAGCCTCCTACGAGCAGTACTTC.